This TCR beta chain was found in a study of T cell responses to AZD1222 COVID-19 vaccine. About the study: Pooled together were second doses at about 4 or about 12 weeks. Study results and limitations: Seropositivity was recorded at baseline in only a handful of AZD1222 recipients. Donors skewed white British and female; clonal diversity was possibly underestimated. Epitopes outside B.1.351 and B.1.1.7 mutated regions reportedly drew nearly half of spike TCRs.

Repertoires were generated with immunoSEQ multiplex PCR, while TCRdb's copy carries only in-frame clones and drops some. The sample holds approximately 150,000 clones; about 93% are singletons and the top ten take 5.4%. The CDR3 contains 13 residues. V gave up 4 bases and J gave up 9 bases, with 14 bases separating them. CDR1 and CDR2 from the germline V gene are SGDLS and YYNGEE. Turning to this clone: Its matching antigen is unknown.

The sample was peripheral blood, taken on day 0 of AZD1222 vaccination. The rearrangement uses TRBV9 and TRBJ1-5; D uncertain. This TCR came from an adult in good health. The CDR3, as DNA: TGTGCCAGCAGCCTGACTGACCAATCGCCCCAGCATTTT. Translation: CASSLTDQSPQHF.